The 3 T cell receptor beta chains reported below all come from one sample, sequenced in a study of T-cell reconstitution after alpha-beta-depleted transplantation in children. TCRbeta library construction was performed incorporating unique molecular identifiers. From the PCR reads, TCRdb called clonotypes with MiXCR, one entry per CDR3 protein. The sample yields 780,000 or so distinct CDR3 sequences, 16% seen once. The source was PBMCs, mostly from graft donor cells, collected 360 days after TCRalphabeta/CD19-depleted stem cell transplant. These receptor sequences come from a male patient between 5 and 17 years old who had a stem cell transplant for acute lymphoblastic leukemia, so the T cells may come from the graft donor.

This chain connects TRBV29-1 to TRBJ2-2, with a tentative D call TRBD1 (6 bases). Germline loops: CDR1 SQVTM, CDR2 ANQGSEA. The CDR3 extends over 15 amino acids. The germline V and J ends were trimmed by 5 bases and 5 bases, with 18 bases remaining between them. The CDR3 region has the DNA TGCAGCGTTTTACTGGGGACACGGTTAACCGGGGAGCTGTTTTTT. Protein product: CSVLLGTRLTGELFF.

This rearrangement joins TRBV27 to TRBJ1-1, with 7 bases matching TRBD1. The CDR3 spans 15 residues. V was clipped by 5 bases and J by 0 bases; unmatched bases: 6. Germline V lookup: CDR1 MNHEY, CDR2 SMNVEV (reference sequence). CDR3 sequence: CASSTPTGMNTEAFF. In nucleotides, the CDR3 is TGTGCCAGCAGTACCCCGACAGGGATGAACACTGAAGCTTTCTTT.

The chain combines TRBV4-2 with TRBJ2-7; 8 bases line up with TRBD2. The V segment lost 1 base and the J segment 0 bases; nucleotides outside the gene matches: 23. This CDR3 spans 22 amino acids. Looked up from germline, CDR1 is LGHNA and CDR2 is YNFKEQ. DNA of the CDR3: TGTGCCAGCAGCCAAGTAGGTCAGTGGTTGCCAAGTAAGAGCGGGAGCTCCTACGAGCAGTACTTC. It specifies CASSQVGQWLPSKSGSSYEQYF.